This entry lists 15 T cell receptor beta chains sequenced from one sample in a study of blood T cells in healthy people across ages. Through a sample-barcoded 5' primer and a J-beta primer mix, a second PCR was run for roughly 6 to 12 cycles. TCRdb re-analysed the 5' RACE reads in MiXCR, keeping a single row per CDR3 protein. The profile shows about 690,000 distinct CDR3 sequences, 40% to 45% of them singletons. The source material was blood. The receptor set was obtained from an older man in good health.

The gene calls are TRBV4-1 and TRBJ2-1; the D is unclear. V gave up 1 base and J gave up 7 bases, with 11 bases separating them. The CDR3 has 14 residues. Germline assignment: CDR1 MGHRA and CDR2 YSYEKL. The CDR3 loop reads CASSQGRYPNEQFF. CDR3 DNA: TGCGCCAGCAGCCAAGGCCGGTATCCAAATGAGCAGTTCTTC.

This clonotype appeared once. The chain has TRBV7-2 and TRBJ1-4; 9 bases line up with TRBD1. The CDR3 runs to 15 residues. Trimming at V came to 5 bases and at J to 7 bases, leaving 8 bases not matched to a gene. The germline V gene has CDR1 SGHTA and CDR2 FQGNSA. The chain's CDR3 is CASSKNRGQGEKLFF. CDR3 coding DNA: TGTGCCAGCAGCAAAAACAGGGGGCAGGGTGAAAAACTGTTTTTT.

Notes on this clonotype: A much larger clone differs by one base, so this may be a read error. This rearrangement joins TRBV27 to TRBJ1-2; 10 bases are a match to TRBD1. The V segment lost 4 bases and the J segment 7 bases; nucleotides outside the gene matches: 9. The germline V gene has CDR1 MNHEY and CDR2 SMNVEV (reference sequence). This CDR3 has 15 amino acids. The CDR3 reads CASSCSGTGAIGYTF. For the CDR3, the DNA is TGTGCCAGCAGTTGCTCCGGGACAGGGGCGATTGGCTACACCTTC.

J is TRBJ2-7 and V is TRBV27, with 10 bases aligning to TRBD2. The J segment lost 5 bases and the V segment lost 3 bases, leaving 19 bases of the junction unmatched. This CDR3 comprises 19 residues. Per germline, CDR1 MNHEY and CDR2 SMNVEV (reference sequence). CDR3 in amino acids: CASSFTGDRTSGKANEQYF. The DNA for the CDR3 is TGTGCCAGCAGTTTCACCGGGGATCGAACTAGCGGGAAGGCTAACGAGCAGTACTTC.

The gene calls are TRBV29-1 and TRBJ2-5; 12 bases are shared with TRBD1. CDR3 length: 14 residues. Germline V lookup: CDR1 SQVTM, CDR2 ANQGSEA. Trimming cost V 6 bases and J 9 bases; bases outside gene matches: 11. DNA of the CDR3: TGCAGCGTGCGGGCGGGACAGGGGGCCCAAGCCCAGTACTTC. Its translation: CSVRAGQGAQAQYF.

The chain couples TRBV2 to TRBJ2-5; a possible D gene is TRBD1 (7 bases). CDR1 is SNHLY and CDR2 is FYNNEI in the germline V gene. There are 12 residues in the CDR3. The V and J ends lost 7 bases and 11 bases respectively, with 17 bases between them. The DNA of the CDR3 is TGTGCCAGCACCCAGGGGGGATGGGAGCAGTACTTC. It is translated as CASTQGGWEQYF.

The chain employs TRBV11-2 and TRBJ2-2; the match to TRBD1 covers 9 bases. Germline-derived CDR1 and CDR2 are SGHAT and FQNNGV. With V trimmed by 6 bases and J by 4 bases, 12 bases remained unmatched. CDR3 length: 17 amino acids. CDR3 region: CASSPVPGQGFTGELFF. The CDR3 coding sequence is TGTGCCAGCAGTCCCGTGCCCGGACAGGGGTTCACCGGGGAGCTGTTTTTT.

This clonotype showed up just a few times. The V and J genes are TRBV20-1 and TRBJ2-3; 8 bases match TRBD2. CDR3 size: 15 residues. V lost 4 bases to trimming and J lost 1 base; unmatched junction nucleotides: 7. In germline, CDR1 is DFQATT, CDR2 SNEGSKA (reference sequence). The CDR3 DNA is TGCAGTGCTACCCGGCGGGAGGCCGGCACAGATACGCAGTATTTT. It codes for CSATRREAGTDTQYF.

This chain links TRBV7-9 with TRBJ2-2; weak D call: TRBD2 (6 bases). Trimming stripped 0 bases from V and 4 bases from J, with 9 bases between. Germline-derived CDR1 and CDR2 are SEHNR and FQNEAQ (reference sequence). This CDR3 has 15 residues. CDR3 nucleotide sequence: TGTGCCAGCAGCTTAGCCCAGGGAGGCACCGGGGAGCTGTTTTTT. Its translation is CASSLAQGGTGELFF.

With regard to this clonotype: A much larger clone lies one base from this, so it may be a read error. The rearrangement uses TRBV6-2 or TRBV6-3 and TRBJ2-1, with a tentative D call TRBD1 (6 bases). In germline, CDR1 is MNHEY, CDR2 SVGEGT. Trimming left V 5 bases short and J 13 bases short, with 21 bases between. The CDR3 is made up of 14 amino acids. This CDR3 is CASSATGQLETQFF. CDR3 DNA: TGTGCCAGCAGTGCGACGGGACAATTGGAGACCCAGTTCTTC.

This CDR3 is CASSDVPERDTQYF. The CDR3 DNA follows: TGTGCCAGCAGTGACGTCCCAGAACGGGATACGCAGTATTTT. This chain uses TRBV6-4 with TRBJ2-3; D unclear. Deletions cut 2 bases from V and 6 bases from J, with 12 bases between. CDR1 is MRHNA, CDR2 SNTAGT, per germline. The CDR3 has 14 residues.

The V gene is TRBV12-3 or TRBV12-4, the J gene TRBJ2-3, with D possibly being TRBD1 (5 bases). CDR3 size: 15 residues. Between the trimmed V and J ends, which lost 3 bases and 4 bases, there was a span of 14 bases. The CDR3 bases are TGTGCCAGCAGTTTTGAGGCAGGGATTTCAGATACGCAGTATTTT. Amino acids: CASSFEAGISDTQYF.

CDR3 bases: TGTGCCAGCAGCTTTCCGGGACAGGGGCCATACGAGCAGTACTTC. Translated: CASSFPGQGPYEQYF. V usage is TRBV7-8 and J usage is TRBJ2-7, with TRBD1 identical over 10 bases. V was clipped by 3 bases and J by 4 bases; unmatched bases: 6. Germline assignment: CDR1 SGHVS and CDR2 FQNEAQ. CDR3 length: 15 amino acids.

The CDR3 region is CSARGASGSITDTQYF. CDR3 in DNA: TGCAGTGCTAGGGGGGCTAGCGGGAGTATAACAGATACGCAGTATTTT. The gene calls are TRBV20-1 and TRBJ2-3; TRBD2 agrees at 10 bases. Trimming at V came to 3 bases and at J to 3 bases, leaving 9 bases not matched to a gene. This CDR3 region has 16 residues. The germline V gene has CDR1 DFQATT and CDR2 SNEGSKA (reference sequence).

The chain carries TRBV7-3 and TRBJ2-4; D is perhaps TRBD2 (6 bases). TRBJ2-5 matches the DNA end more closely, so the J call is doubtful. CDR1 is SGHTA, CDR2 FQGTGA, per germline. The CDR3 has 13 residues. The CDR3 region is CASSFGLWETQYF. The CDR3 nucleotides are TGTGCCAGCAGCTTCGGACTATGGGAGACCCAGTACTTC.